This paragraph reports one TCR beta chain. Its antigen remains unidentified. CFSE-labeled sorted T cells met regulatory or mature dendritic cells for roughly 5 days. Assay used: immunoSEQ multiplex PCR; TCRdb lists only in-frame clones, some missing. Here the sample spans about 10,000 clones, under 70% being singletons. This sample is drawn from a study of regulatory dendritic cells for organ transplantation. Points from the study as a whole: Mature dendritic cells appeared to drive more memory CD8+ clonal expansion than regulatory ones.

Losses at the gene ends were 6 bases for V and 3 bases for J; bases not matched to a gene: 6. CDR3 length equals 15 residues. Germline lookup yields CDR1 KGHSH and CDR2 LQKENI. The origin of this receptor is a human donor in good health. The V call is TRBV18, the J call TRBJ2-2, with 8 bases fitting TRBD1. The material sequenced was naive CD4+ T cells from blood cultured with dendritic cells. The subset: CD45RA+ naive T cells. The CDR3 nucleotides read TGTGCCAGCTCGTCAGGGGGCTTTGACACCGGGGAGCTGTTTTTT. Translated, it gives CASSSGGFDTGELFF.